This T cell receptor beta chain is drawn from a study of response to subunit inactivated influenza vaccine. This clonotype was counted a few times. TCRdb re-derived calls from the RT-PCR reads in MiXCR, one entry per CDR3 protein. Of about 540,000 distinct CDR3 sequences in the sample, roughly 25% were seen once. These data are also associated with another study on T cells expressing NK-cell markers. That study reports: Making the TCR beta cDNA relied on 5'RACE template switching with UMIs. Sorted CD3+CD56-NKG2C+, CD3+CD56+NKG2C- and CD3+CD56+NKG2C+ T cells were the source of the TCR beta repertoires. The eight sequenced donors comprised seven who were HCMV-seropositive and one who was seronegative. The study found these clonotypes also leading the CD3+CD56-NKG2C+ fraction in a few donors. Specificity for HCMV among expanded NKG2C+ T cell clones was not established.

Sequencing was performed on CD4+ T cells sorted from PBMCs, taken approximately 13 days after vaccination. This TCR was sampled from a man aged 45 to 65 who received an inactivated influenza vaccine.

In DNA form, the CDR3 reads TGTGCCAGCAGCTTCACAGGGGGCGCGGGAGGCTACACCTTC. Its translation: CASSFTGGAGGYTF. The chain employs TRBV7-2 and TRBJ1-2; 9 bases line up with TRBD1. The CDR3 consists of 14 residues. CDR1 and CDR2 from the germline V gene are SGHTA and FQGNSA. Germline trimming cut 3 bases from V and 8 bases from J; bases unmatched to any gene: 7. Combining the CDR3 with reference TRBV7-2 and TRBJ1-2 gives the whole variable domain GAGVSQSPSNKVTEKGKDVELRCDPISGHTALYWYRQSLGQGLEFLIYFQGNSAPDKSGLPSDRFSAERTGGSVSTLTIQRTQQEDSAVYLCASSFTGGAGGYTFGSGTRLTVV.